This TCR beta chain was documented in a study of read filtering for tumor transcriptome and immune sequencing. Study-wide background: R-ISS stage counts were eight or nine for I, roughly 15 for II, 6 or 7 for III. Per sample, TCR-region reads ranged about 4 to 11 million by IR-seq, about 85 to 1,400 by RNA-seq. Findings and limits, study-wide: Approximately 80% of IR-seq clonotypes had one read, totaling around 3.4% of reads; RNA-seq: roughly 76% and 46%.

This CDR3 region has 11 residues. Germline V gene sequence: CDR1 DFQATT, CDR2 SNEGSKA (reference sequence). From approximately 400 ng of RNA, a library with molecular barcoded alpha/delta and beta/gamma adaptors was made. One entry per CDR3 protein, called by TCRdb with MiXCR from the reads. The data hold tens of thousands of distinct CDR3 sequences, with 15% to 20% observed a single time. This clonotype was recorded at least ten times. Its antigen is not identified. Compared with germline, one end of the junction differs, possibly owing to a read error. The V gene is TRBV20-1, the J gene TRBJ1-1, with D unclear. Sequencing input: a population of CD138-negative cells sorted from bone marrow. The TCR was taken from a donor at least 40 years old with multiple myeloma. This chain's CDR3 is CVAGPNTEAFF. The CDR3, as DNA: TGTGTGGCGGGCCCGAACACTGAAGCTTTCTTT.